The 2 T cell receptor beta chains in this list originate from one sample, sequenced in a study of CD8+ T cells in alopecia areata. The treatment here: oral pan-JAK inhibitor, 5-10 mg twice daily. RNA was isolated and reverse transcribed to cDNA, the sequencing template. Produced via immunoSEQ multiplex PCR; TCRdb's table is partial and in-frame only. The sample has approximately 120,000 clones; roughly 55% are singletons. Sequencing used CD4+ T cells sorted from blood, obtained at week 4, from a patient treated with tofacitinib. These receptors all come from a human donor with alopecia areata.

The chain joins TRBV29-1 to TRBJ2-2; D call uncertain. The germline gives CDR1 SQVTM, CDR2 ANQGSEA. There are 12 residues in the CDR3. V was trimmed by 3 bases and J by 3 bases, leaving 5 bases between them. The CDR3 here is CSVDGDTGELFF. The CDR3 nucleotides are TGCAGCGTTGACGGAGACACCGGGGAGCTGTTTTTT.

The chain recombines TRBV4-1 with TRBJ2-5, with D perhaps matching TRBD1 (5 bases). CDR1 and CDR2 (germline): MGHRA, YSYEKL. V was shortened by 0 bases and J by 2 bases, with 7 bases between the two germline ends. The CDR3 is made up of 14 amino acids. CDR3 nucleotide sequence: TGCGCCAGCAGCCAAGATGACAGACAAGAGACCCAGTACTTC. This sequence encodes CASSQDDRQETQYF.